This is a list of T cell receptor beta chains from one sample in a study of cytotoxic CD8 clonotypes in ibrutinib-treated CLL. Profiling relied on immunoSEQ multiplex PCR, and the TCRdb table lists in-frame clones only, not all of them. The sample shows approximately 45,000 clones, over 50% of them seen only once. The sample consisted of PBMCs, taken after 24 months of ibrutinib treatment. All receptors derive from a human donor with chronic lymphocytic leukemia. Each CDR3 is given with its conserved first and last residue. The D gene is left open where the match is weak. For some rows the clone size is stated as once, few or many, or as a class when expanded; others skip it.

clone size	CDR3 length	V gene	J gene	D gene	CDR3 DNA	CDR3 protein
NA	15	TRBV7-2	TRBJ2-7	TRBD2	TGTGCCAGCAGCTTTAGCGGGGGGGCTAGTTACGAGCAGTACTTC	CASSFSGGASYEQYF
NA	11	TRBV6-1	TRBJ2-2	NA	TGTGCCAGCAAAAATGCCGGGGAGCTGTTTTTT	CASKNAGELFF
NA	14	TRBV4-1	TRBJ1-4	TRBD1	TGCGCCAGCTACGGGACAGGGAAATCGGAAAAACTGTTTTTT	CASYGTGKSEKLFF
NA	15	TRBV15	TRBJ1-4	TRBD1	TGTGCCACCAGCAGAGATATAGGGGGCGTCGGAAAACTGTTTTTT	CATSRDIGGVGKLFF
many	15	TRBV7-6	TRBJ1-4	NA	TGTGCCAGCAGCTTGCGGGCATCAACTAATGAAAAACTGTTTTTT	CASSLRASTNEKLFF
NA	13	TRBV11-2	TRBJ1-2	NA	TGTGCCAGCAGTCCTCGGACAGACTATGGCTACACCTTC	CASSPRTDYGYTF
NA	14	TRBV27	TRBJ1-5	NA	TGTGCCAGCAGCCCGACAGGTATCAATCAGCCCCAGCATTTT	CASSPTGINQPQHF
once	17	TRBV18	TRBJ2-7	TRBD1	TGTGCCAGCTCACCACCGTCACATGGGACAGCGATCTACGAGCAGTACTTC	CASSPPSHGTAIYEQYF
NA	11	TRBV7-3	TRBJ2-3	NA	TGTGCCAGCAGCTTAAATGGTCTGCCGATATTT	CASSLNGLPIF
NA	15	TRBV6-1	TRBJ1-4	TRBD1	TGTGCCAGCAGTGTGACAGGGTTTGCTAATGAAAAACTGTTTTTT	CASSVTGFANEKLFF
NA	16	TRBV7-2	TRBJ2-3	TRBD2	TGTGCCAGCAGCTTTAGTAGCGGGAGCTTCACAGATACGCAGTATTTT	CASSFSSGSFTDTQYF
NA	14	TRBV11-3	TRBJ1-4	NA	TGTGCCAGCAGCTTATCGGGTGGGGATGAAAAACTGTTTTTT	CASSLSGGDEKLFF
NA	12	TRBV7-7	TRBJ2-5	NA	TGTGCGACGTCTGGGGGTGGAAAGACCCAGTACTTC	CATSGGGKTQYF
NA	14	TRBV6-1	TRBJ2-5	TRBD1	TGTGCCAGCAGACCCGGACAGGGGCAAGAGACCCAGTACTTC	CASRPGQGQETQYF
NA	11	TRBV6-1	TRBJ2-5	NA	TGTGCCAGCAGTACCCAAGAGACCCAGTACTTC	CASSTQETQYF
NA	11	TRBV30	TRBJ2-5	NA	TGTGCCTGGAGTAGTGGGGAGACCCAGTACTTC	CAWSSGETQYF
NA	13	TRBV27	TRBJ2-1	NA	TGTGCCAGCAGTCTCGACAGTTACAATGAGCAGTTCTTC	CASSLDSYNEQFF
NA	11	TRBV27	TRBJ1-1	NA	TGTGCCAGCACAAGGGGCACTGAAGCTTTCTTT	CASTRGTEAFF
NA	16	TRBV10-3	TRBJ1-5	NA	TGTGCCATCAGTGACGGATTGACAGTCTATAATCAGCCCCAGCATTTT	CAISDGLTVYNQPQHF
NA	15	TRBV9	TRBJ2-3	TRBD2	TGTGCCAGCAGCGCCGGACTAGCGGACACAGATACGCAGTATTTT	CASSAGLADTDTQYF
NA	16	TRBV5-1	TRBJ2-1	TRBD2	TGCGCCAGCAGCGCGGTATGGGAGGGCCTTTACAATGAGCAGTTCTTC	CASSAVWEGLYNEQFF
NA	15	TRBV4-1	TRBJ2-7	NA	TGCGCCAGCAGCCAAGATGGGAGCGCCTCCTACGAGCAGTACTTC	CASSQDGSASYEQYF
NA	15	TRBV7-2	TRBJ2-5	TRBD2	TGTGCCAGCAGCCCCCAGCGGGAGAAGAGGGAGACCCAGTACTTC	CASSPQREKRETQYF
few	14	TRBV7-9	TRBJ2-3	TRBD2	TGTGCCAGCAGGGAGCGGGAGTTCATAGATACGCAGTATTTT	CASREREFIDTQYF
NA	14	TRBV9	TRBJ1-1	TRBD1	TGTGCCAGCAGCGTAGTGGACAGGGCGACTGAAGCTTTCTTT	CASSVVDRATEAFF
NA	13	TRBV5-1	TRBJ1-2	NA	TGCGCCAGCACCGAAGACCTGAACTATGGCTACACCTTC	CASTEDLNYGYTF
NA	17	TRBV28	TRBJ1-3	TRBD1	TGTGCCAGCAGTTTATTCGCGACAGGGAGCTCTGGAAACACCATATATTTT	CASSLFATGSSGNTIYF
NA	15	TRBV4-2	TRBJ1-5	NA	TGTGCCAGCAGCCTCCACCGGGGGATTCATCAGCCCCAGCATTTT	CASSLHRGIHQPQHF
NA	14	TRBV6-1	TRBJ2-6	NA	TGTGCCAGCAGACCCGAGGTGGGCGCCAACGTCCTGACTTTC	CASRPEVGANVLTF
NA	15	TRBV11-2	TRBJ1-2	TRBD1	TGTGCCAGCAGCTTAGATCCGGGACAGGACTATGGCTACACCTTC	CASSLDPGQDYGYTF
NA	16	TRBV2	TRBJ1-3	NA	TGTGCCAGCAGTGAAGGATCTTGGGGCAACGGAAACACCATATATTTT	CASSEGSWGNGNTIYF
many	14	TRBV19	TRBJ2-7	NA	TGTGCCAGTAGCCTTAACAGGGCTAGTCCCGAGCAGTACTTC	CASSLNRASPEQYF
NA	14	TRBV5-1	TRBJ2-3	TRBD1	TGCGCCAGCGGCCGGGACAGCATCACAGATACGCAGTATTTT	CASGRDSITDTQYF
NA	13	TRBV18	TRBJ1-1	NA	TGTGCCAGCTCACCATCCCTCAACACTGAAGCTTTCTTT	CASSPSLNTEAFF
many	14	TRBV6-6	TRBJ1-2	TRBD1	TGTGCCAGCAGTAGGGCTCCGGGACAGGGGGTTCACACCTTC	CASSRAPGQGVHTF
few	14	TRBV9	TRBJ2-2	NA	TGTGCCAGCAGCGCGACCCACCCTCTCGGGGAGCTGTTTTTT	CASSATHPLGELFF
NA	12	TRBV7-9	TRBJ2-7	NA	TGTGCCAGCAGCCGTCCCCTAGGCCCTCCTGACTTC	CASSRPLGPPDF
NA	14	TRBV5-5	TRBJ2-7	NA	TGTGCCAGCAGCTTGCAAAGGAACCCCTACGAGCAGTACTTC	CASSLQRNPYEQYF
NA	12	TRBV18	TRBJ2-6	NA	TGTGCCAGCTCCCCCGAGGCCAACGTCCTGACTTTC	CASSPEANVLTF
NA	17	TRBV6-4	TRBJ2-5	TRBD1	TGTGCCAGCAGTGAGGAAGCTCGGGACAGCTCCTTGGAGACCCAGTACTTC	CASSEEARDSSLETQYF
NA	14	TRBV6-1	TRBJ2-7	NA	TGTGCCAGCAGCTTCAGGTCACCCACCTACGAGCAGTACTTC	CASSFRSPTYEQYF
NA	13	TRBV6-6	TRBJ1-2	NA	TGTGCCAGCAGTCACAAAGTTAACTATGGCTACACCTTC	CASSHKVNYGYTF
NA	17	TRBV25-1	TRBJ2-3	NA	TGTGCCAGCAGTGAATATGGCAGGGGGACTAGCACAGATACGCAGTATTTT	CASSEYGRGTSTDTQYF
NA	16	TRBV4-1	TRBJ1-2	NA	TGCGCCAGCAGCCAACCCACCTCCCAGGGCATCTATGGCTACACCTTC	CASSQPTSQGIYGYTF
NA	18	TRBV18	TRBJ2-7	TRBD2	TGTGCCAGCTCACCTCTTACTAGCGGGAGAGGAAGTTTCAACGAGCAGTACTTC	CASSPLTSGRGSFNEQYF
NA	13	TRBV2	TRBJ1-4	NA	TGTGCCATTACCCCCCGTCGGGATGAAAAACTGTTTTTT	CAITPRRDEKLFF
NA	16	TRBV11-1	TRBJ2-7	TRBD2	TGTGCCAGCAGGCCTCTAGCGGGAGCCCTAGCCTACGAGCAGTACTTC	CASRPLAGALAYEQYF
NA	17	TRBV28	TRBJ2-2	NA	TGTGCCAGCAGACCCGGGACAGCGGGCCAGAACACCGGGGAGCTGTTTTTT	CASRPGTAGQNTGELFF
once	15	TRBV19	TRBJ1-5	NA	TGTGCCAGTAGTCTGGGCAGACTTAGCAATCAGCCCCAGCATTTT	CASSLGRLSNQPQHF
few	16	TRBV4-2	TRBJ1-1	NA	TGTGCCAGCAGCCAAGGAACGTTGGGGAGGAACACTGAAGCTTTCTTT	CASSQGTLGRNTEAFF